This T cell receptor (beta chain) was profiled in a study of CD8 T cells in Susac syndrome. Study-level results: In Susac syndrome, CD4+ T cell repertoires lacked any clonal expansion.

About 0.45 to 1 ug RNA was reverse transcribed with random hexamers. Via MiXCR, TCRdb re-called the immunoSEQ multiplex PCR reads, giving one row per CDR3 protein. The profile shows 140,000 to 150,000 distinct CDR3 sequences, more than 90% of them singletons. V was pared by 8 bases and J by 3 bases, with 16 bases between. Germline CDR1 is LGHDT and CDR2 is YNNKEL (reference sequence). The CDR3 is made up of 15 amino acids. Remarks on this clonotype: Its target is not known.

The rearrangement joins TRBV3-1 to TRBJ1-4; no definite D call. The sequencing input was CD4+ T cells from PBMCs. The TCR comes from a human donor with Susac syndrome. CDR3 coding DNA: TGTGCCAGCTCACTTCGGGATGCGTCTAATGAAAAACTGTTTTTT. Its protein product is CASSLRDASNEKLFF. The full variable domain, rest sourced from reference TRBV3-1 and TRBJ1-4, is DTAVSQTPKYLVTQMGNDKSIKCEQNLGHDTMYWYKQDSKKFLKIMFSYNNKELIINETVPNRFSPKSPDKAHLNLHINSLELGDSAVYFCASSLRDASNEKLFFGSGTQLSVL.